The clone carrying this T cell receptor beta chain was found many times. What it binds is not known. Time point meaning: newly diagnosed GD, antithyroid drugs for less than 3 months. PBMC-extracted RNA yielded the TCR library. These data are taken from a study of regulatory T cells in long-lasting Graves disease. Regarding the study as a whole: With persistent disease, TRBV28, TRBJ1-2 and TRBJ2-5 were the favored segments. Persistent Graves' patients showed less TCR diversity than newly diagnosed ones.

TCR beta libraries were built with iRepertoire HTBI primers and Arm-PCR of CDR3 regions. TCRdb recomputed calls from the multiplex PCR reads with MiXCR, one row per CDR3 protein. The data show hundreds of thousands of distinct CDR3 sequences, with more than 10% seen just once and around 9.3% held by the top ten. CDR3 length: 14 residues. Trimming took 3 bases from V and 6 from J, leaving 11 bases between them. These same data were also listed under a study on T cells in Graves' hyperthyroidism and ophthalmopathy. From that second work: HTBI primers were employed in a first-round RT-PCR of the TCR CDR3. Ophthalmopathy cases were set apart from stable hyperthyroidism by a 13 V-J model.

The sample consisted of peripheral blood mononuclear cells (PBMCs), taken at new diagnosis, from a patient treated with antithyroid drugs. The genes are TRBV12-3 or TRBV12-4 and TRBJ2-2; no clear D. The origin of this receptor is a woman aged 25 to 45 with Graves disease. DNA of the CDR3: TGTGCCAGCAGTTTTGGAGATTTTTCCGGGGAGCTGTTTTTT. This translates into CASSFGDFSGELFF.